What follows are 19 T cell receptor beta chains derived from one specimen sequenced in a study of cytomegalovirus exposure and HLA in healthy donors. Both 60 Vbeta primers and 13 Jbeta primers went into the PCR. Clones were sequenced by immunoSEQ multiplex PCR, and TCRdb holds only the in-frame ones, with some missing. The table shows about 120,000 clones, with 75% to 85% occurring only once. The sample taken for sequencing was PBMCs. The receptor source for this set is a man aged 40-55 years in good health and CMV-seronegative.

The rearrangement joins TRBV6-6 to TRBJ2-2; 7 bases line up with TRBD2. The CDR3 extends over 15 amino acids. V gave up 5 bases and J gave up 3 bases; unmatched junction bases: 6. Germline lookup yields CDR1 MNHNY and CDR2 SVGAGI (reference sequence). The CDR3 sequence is CASSTSGADTGELFF. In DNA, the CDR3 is TGTGCCAGCAGTACAAGCGGGGCGGACACCGGGGAGCTGTTTTTT.

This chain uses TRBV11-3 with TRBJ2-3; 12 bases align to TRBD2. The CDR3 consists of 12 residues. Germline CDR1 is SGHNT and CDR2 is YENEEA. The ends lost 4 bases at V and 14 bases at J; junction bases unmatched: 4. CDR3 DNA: TGTGCCAGCAGCTCAGGACTAGCGGGAATGTATTTT. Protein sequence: CASSSGLAGMYF.

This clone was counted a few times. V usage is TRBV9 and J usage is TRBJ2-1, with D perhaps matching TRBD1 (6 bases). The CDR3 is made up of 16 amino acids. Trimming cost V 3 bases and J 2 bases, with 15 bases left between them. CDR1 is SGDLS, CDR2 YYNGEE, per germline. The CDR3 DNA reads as TGTGCCAGCAGCGCCTTGGACAGTACTCCCTACAATGAGCAGTTCTTC. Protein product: CASSALDSTPYNEQFF.

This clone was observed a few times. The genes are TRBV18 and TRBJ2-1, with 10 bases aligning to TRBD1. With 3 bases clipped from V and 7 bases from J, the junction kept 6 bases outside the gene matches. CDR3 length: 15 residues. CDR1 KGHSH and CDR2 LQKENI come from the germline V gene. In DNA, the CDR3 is TGTGCCAGCTCACCTGACAGGGGGCTAAGGAATGAGCAGTTCTTC. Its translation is CASSPDRGLRNEQFF.

The CDR3: CASSQLAGQGREQYF. In DNA form, the CDR3 reads TGCGCCAGCAGCCAGCTAGCGGGACAAGGACGCGAGCAGTACTTC. V and J are TRBV4-1 and TRBJ2-7, with 9 bases matching TRBD2. Looked up from germline, CDR1 is MGHRA and CDR2 is YSYEKL. J lost 6 bases, V lost 3 bases, and 9 bases had no gene match. The CDR3 sequence is 15 residues long.

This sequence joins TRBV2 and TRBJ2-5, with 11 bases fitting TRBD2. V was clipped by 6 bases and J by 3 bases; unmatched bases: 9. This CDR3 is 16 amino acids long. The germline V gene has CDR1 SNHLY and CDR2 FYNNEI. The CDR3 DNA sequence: TGTGCCAGCAGGGCCGTCGGGACTAGCGGAAAAGAGACCCAGTACTTC. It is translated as CASRAVGTSGKETQYF.

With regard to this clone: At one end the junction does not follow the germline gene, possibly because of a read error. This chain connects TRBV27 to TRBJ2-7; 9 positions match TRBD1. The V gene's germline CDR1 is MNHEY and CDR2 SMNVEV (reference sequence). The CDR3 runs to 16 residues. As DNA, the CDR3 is TGTGCCAGCAGTAGATCTCCGGGACAGGGTATCGACGAGCAGCACTTC. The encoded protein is CASSRSPGQGIDEQHF.

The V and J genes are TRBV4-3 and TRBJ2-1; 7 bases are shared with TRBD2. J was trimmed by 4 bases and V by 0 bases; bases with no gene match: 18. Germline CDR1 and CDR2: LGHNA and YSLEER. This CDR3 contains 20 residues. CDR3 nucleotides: TGCGCCAGCAGCCAAGATCTAGGTACATCCGAGCGGGATTTTTACAATGAGCAGTTCTTC. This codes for CASSQDLGTSERDFYNEQFF.

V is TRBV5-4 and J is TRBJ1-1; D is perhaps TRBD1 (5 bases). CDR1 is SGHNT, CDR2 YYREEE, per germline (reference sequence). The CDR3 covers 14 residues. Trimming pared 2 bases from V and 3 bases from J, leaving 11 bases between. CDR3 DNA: TGTGCCAGCAGCTTAGGGGATCGGGACACTGAAGCTTTCTTT. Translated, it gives CASSLGDRDTEAFF.

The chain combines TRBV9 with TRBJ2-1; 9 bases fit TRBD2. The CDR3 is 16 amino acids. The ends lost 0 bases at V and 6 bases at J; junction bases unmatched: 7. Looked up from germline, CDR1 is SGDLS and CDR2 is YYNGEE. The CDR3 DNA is TGTGCCAGCAGCGTAGTCCAAGCGGGGGGTGGCAATGAGCAGTTCTTC. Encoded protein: CASSVVQAGGGNEQFF.

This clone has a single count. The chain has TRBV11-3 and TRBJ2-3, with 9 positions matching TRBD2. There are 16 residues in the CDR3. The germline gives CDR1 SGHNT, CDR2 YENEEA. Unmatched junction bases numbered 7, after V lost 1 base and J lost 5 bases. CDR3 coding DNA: TGTGCCAGCAGCTTAGGATTAGCGGGGGCCGGAGATACGCAGTATTTT. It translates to CASSLGLAGAGDTQYF.

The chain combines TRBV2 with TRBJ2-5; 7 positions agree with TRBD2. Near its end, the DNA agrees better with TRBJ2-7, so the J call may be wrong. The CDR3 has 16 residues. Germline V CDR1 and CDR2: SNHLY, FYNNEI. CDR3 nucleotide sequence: TGTGCCAGCAGTATCCTGGGGAGGGTGGTCTCCTACGAGCAGTACTTC. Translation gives CASSILGRVVSYEQYF.

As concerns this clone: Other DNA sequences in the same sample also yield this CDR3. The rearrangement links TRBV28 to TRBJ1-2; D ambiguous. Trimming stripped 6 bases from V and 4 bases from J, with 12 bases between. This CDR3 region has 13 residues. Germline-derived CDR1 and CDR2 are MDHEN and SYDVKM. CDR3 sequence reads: CASSLPGPYGYTF. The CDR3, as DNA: TGTGCCAGCAGCCTGCCTGGCCCCTATGGCTACACCTTC.

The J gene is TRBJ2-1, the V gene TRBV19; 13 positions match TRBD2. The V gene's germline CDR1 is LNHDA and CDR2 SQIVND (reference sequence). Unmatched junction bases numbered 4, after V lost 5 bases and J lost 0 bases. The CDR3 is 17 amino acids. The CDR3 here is CASSPWTSGSSYNEQFF. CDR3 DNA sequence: TGTGCCAGTAGTCCCTGGACTAGCGGGAGCTCCTACAATGAGCAGTTCTTC.

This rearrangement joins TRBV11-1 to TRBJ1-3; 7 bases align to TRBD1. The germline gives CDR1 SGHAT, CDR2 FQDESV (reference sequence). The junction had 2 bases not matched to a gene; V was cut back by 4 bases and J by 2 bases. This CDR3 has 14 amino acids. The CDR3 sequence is CASSYGTAGNTIYF. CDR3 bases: TGTGCCAGCAGCTATGGGACAGCTGGAAACACCATATATTTT.

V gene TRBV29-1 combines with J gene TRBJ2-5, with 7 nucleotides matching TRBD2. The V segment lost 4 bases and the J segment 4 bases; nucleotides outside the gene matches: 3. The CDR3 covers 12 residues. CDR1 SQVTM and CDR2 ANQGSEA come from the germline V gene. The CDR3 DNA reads TGCAGCGTTGGTGGGAGGGTAGAGACCCAGTACTTC. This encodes CSVGGRVETQYF.

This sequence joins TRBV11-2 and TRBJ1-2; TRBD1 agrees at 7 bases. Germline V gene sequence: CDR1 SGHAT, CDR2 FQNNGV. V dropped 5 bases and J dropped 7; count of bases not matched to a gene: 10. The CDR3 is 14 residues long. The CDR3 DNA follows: TGTGCCAGCAGCGCGTCCGGGACAGCGTTTGGCTACACCTTC. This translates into CASSASGTAFGYTF. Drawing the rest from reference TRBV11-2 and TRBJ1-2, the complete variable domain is EAGVAQSPRYKIIEKRQSVAFWCNPISGHATLYWYQQILGQGPKLLIQFQNNGVVDDSQLPKDRFSAERLKGVDSTLKIQPAKLEDSAVYLCASSASGTAFGYTFGSGTRLTVV.

In DNA, the CDR3 is TGTGCCAGCAGCCTTAGCGGGTTCGAAGATACGCAGTATTTT. Residues: CASSLSGFEDTQYF. This chain connects TRBV9 to TRBJ2-3; 7 nucleotides match TRBD2. The CDR3 loop spans 14 amino acids. V was pared by 4 bases and J by 5 bases, with 7 bases of the junction left unmatched. From germline, CDR1 is SGDLS and CDR2 YYNGEE. Full variable domain (outside the CDR3, taken from reference TRBV9 and TRBJ2-3): DSGVTQTPKHLITATGQRVTLRCSPRSGDLSVYWYQQSLDQGLQFLIQYYNGEERAKGNILERFSAQQFPDLHSELNLSSLELGDSALYFCASSLSGFEDTQYFGPGTRLTVL.

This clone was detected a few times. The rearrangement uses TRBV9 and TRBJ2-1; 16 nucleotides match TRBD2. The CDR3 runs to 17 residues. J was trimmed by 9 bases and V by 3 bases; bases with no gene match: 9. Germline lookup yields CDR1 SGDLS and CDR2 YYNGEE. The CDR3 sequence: CASSALGTSGGVGEQFF. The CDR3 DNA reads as TGTGCCAGCAGCGCGTTAGGGACTAGCGGGGGGGTAGGTGAGCAGTTCTTC.